The text below deals with one T cell receptor beta chain. The antigen remains unidentified. In germline, CDR1 is DFQATT, CDR2 SNEGSKA (reference sequence). J lost 3 bases, V lost 6 bases, and 8 bases had no gene match. The CDR3 length is 13 residues. These data are taken from a study of T cell repertoires in cytomegalovirus infection. Study information: The public TCR beta signatures pointed to both CMV infection and matching HLA type.

Study-wide points: Dominant in the ex vivo response were TCR beta clonotypes restricted by HLA-C and specific for CMV.

TCRdb recomputed calls from the reads with MiXCR, one row per CDR3 protein. The sample consists of 250,000 to 300,000 distinct CDR3 sequences, about 13% of them appearing once. Sequencing used PBMCs. The rearrangement joins TRBV20-1 to TRBJ2-7, with 7 bases identical to TRBD1. This TCR was recovered from a human donor in good health (CMV status not recorded). Some clones in this sample may be carry-over from other donors' samples. CDR3: CSATGDSYYEQYF. The CDR3 bases are TGCAGTGCCACTGGGGACAGCTACTACGAGCAGTACTTC.